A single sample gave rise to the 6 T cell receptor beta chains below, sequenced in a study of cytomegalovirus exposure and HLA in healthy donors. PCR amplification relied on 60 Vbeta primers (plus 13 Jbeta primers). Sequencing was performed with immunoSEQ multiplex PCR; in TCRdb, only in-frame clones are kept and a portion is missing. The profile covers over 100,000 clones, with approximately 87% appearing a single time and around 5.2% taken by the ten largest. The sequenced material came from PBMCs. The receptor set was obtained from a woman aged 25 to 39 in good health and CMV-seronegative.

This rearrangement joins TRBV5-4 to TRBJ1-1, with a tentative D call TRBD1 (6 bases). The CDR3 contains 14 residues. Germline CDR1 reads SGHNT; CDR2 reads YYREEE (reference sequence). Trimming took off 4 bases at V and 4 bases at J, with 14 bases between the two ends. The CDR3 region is CASSVQRGGTEAFF. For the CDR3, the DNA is TGTGCCAGCAGCGTACAGAGAGGGGGCACTGAAGCTTTCTTT.

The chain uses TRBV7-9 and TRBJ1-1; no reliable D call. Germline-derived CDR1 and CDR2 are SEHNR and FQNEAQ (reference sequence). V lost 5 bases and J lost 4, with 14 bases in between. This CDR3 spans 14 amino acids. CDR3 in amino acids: CASSPQTVSTEAFF. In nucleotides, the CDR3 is TGTGCCAGCAGCCCTCAGACTGTGAGCACTGAAGCTTTCTTT.

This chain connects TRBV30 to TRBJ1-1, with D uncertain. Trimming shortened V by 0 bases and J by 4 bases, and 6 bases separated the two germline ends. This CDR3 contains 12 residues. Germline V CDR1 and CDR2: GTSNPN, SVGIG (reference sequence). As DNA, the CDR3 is TGTGCCTGGAGTGTACAGCCCACTGAAGCTTTCTTT. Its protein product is CAWSVQPTEAFF.

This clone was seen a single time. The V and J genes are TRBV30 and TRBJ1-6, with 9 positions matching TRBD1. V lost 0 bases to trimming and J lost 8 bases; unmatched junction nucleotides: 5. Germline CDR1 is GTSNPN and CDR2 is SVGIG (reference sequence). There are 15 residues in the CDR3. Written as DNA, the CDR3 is TGTGCCTGGAGTGTCTGGGACAGGGAAGATTCACCCCTCCACTTT. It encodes CAWSVWDREDSPLHF.

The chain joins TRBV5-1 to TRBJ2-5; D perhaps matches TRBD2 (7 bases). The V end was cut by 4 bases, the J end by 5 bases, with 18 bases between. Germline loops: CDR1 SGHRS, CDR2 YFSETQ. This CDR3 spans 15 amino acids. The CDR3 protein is CASSPGAGEAETQYF. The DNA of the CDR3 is TGCGCCAGCAGCCCGGGGGCGGGAGAGGCGGAGACCCAGTACTTC.

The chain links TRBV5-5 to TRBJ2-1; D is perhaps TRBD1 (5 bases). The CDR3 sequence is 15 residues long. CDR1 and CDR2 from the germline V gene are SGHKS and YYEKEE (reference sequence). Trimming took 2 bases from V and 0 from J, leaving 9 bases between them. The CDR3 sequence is CASSLWGSSYNEQFF. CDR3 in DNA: TGTGCCAGCAGCTTATGGGGCTCCTCCTACAATGAGCAGTTCTTC.